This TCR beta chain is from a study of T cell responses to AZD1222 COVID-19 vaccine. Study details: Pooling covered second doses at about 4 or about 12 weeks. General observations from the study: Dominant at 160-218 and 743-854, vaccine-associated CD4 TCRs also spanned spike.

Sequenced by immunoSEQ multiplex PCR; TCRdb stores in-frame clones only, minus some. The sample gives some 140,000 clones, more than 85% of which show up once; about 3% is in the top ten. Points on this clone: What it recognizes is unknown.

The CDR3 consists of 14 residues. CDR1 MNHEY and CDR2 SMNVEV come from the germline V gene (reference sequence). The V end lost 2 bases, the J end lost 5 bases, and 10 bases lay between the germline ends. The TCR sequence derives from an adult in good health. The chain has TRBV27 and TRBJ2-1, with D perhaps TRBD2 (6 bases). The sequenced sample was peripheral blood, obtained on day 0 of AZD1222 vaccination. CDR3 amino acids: CASSLAGSNNEQFF. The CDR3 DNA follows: TGTGCCAGCAGTTTAGCGGGAAGCAACAATGAGCAGTTCTTC.